This entry concerns a single T cell receptor (beta chain). This sample is part of a study of blood T cell repertoires in COVID-19. For the study at large: COVID-19 samples collected from the United States, Italy and Spain covered acute and convalescent phases.

The authors' processing: Reference gene primer amplification gave nucleated cell count estimates. Profiling relied on immunoSEQ multiplex PCR, and the TCRdb table lists in-frame clones only, not all of them. For V, J and clone size, that table is used; D and trimming come from the DNA. The table lists approximately 97,000 clones, more than 90% of them singletons. Germline V gene sequence: CDR1 GTSNPN, CDR2 SVGIG (reference sequence). The CDR3 length is 13 residues. Trimming left V 0 bases short and J 1 base short, with 6 bases between. Sequenced sample: peripheral blood. This receptor was obtained from a man between 18 and 29 years old with acute or convalescent COVID-19. The V and J genes are TRBV30 and TRBJ1-1, with D hard to call. CDR3 sequence (DNA): TGTGCCTGGAGTGTTGAGAAGAACACTGAAGCTTTCTTT. This gives the protein CAWSVEKNTEAFF.